The sequence of this T cell receptor (beta chain) was determined in a study of T cell responses to AZD1222 COVID-19 vaccine. V shed 4 bases and J 1 base; nucleotides not matched to a gene: 4. This CDR3 region has 15 residues. The germline V gene has CDR1 KGHDR and CDR2 SFDVKD. Some clones are missing from TCRdb's copy, which holds only in-frame ones; the method was immunoSEQ multiplex PCR. The table includes about 150,000 clones, roughly nine tenths detected once. Sequences were derived from peripheral blood, sampled on day 0 of MenACWY control vaccination. The TCR originated in an adult in good health. V and J are TRBV24-1 and TRBJ1-1; 8 positions match TRBD1. The CDR3 coding sequence is TGTGCCACCAGTGACCCCACAGGGGGGAACACTGAAGCTTTCTTT. This sequence encodes CATSDPTGGNTEAFF.